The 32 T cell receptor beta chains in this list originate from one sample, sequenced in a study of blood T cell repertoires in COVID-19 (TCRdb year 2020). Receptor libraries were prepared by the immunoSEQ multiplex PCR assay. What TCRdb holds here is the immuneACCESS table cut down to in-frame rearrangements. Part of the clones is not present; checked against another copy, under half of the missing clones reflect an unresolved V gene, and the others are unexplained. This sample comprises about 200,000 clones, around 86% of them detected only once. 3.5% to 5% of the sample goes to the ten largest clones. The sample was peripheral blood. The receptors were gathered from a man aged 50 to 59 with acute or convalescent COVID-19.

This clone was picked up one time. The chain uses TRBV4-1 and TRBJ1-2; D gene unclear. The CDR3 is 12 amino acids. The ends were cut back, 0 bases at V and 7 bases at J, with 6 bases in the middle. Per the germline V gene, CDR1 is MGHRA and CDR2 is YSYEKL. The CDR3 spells CASSQDYSGYTF. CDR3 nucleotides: TGCGCCAGCAGCCAAGACTATAGTGGCTACACCTTC.

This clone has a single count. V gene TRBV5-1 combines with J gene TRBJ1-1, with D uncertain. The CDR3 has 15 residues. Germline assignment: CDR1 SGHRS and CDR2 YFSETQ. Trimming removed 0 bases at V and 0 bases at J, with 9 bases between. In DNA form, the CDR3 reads TGCGCCAGCAGCTTGGCTACAGTGATGAACACTGAAGCTTTCTTT. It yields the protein CASSLATVMNTEAFF.

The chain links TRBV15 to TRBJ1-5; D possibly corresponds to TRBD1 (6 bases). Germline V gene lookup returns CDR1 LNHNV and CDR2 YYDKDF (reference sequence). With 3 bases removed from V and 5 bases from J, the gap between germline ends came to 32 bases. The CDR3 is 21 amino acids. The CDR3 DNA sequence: TGTGCCACCAGCAGTGAGAAAGGGGGGGGCGTAATGTATCTAAGGTATCAGCCCCAGCATTTT. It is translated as CATSSEKGGGVMYLRYQPQHF.

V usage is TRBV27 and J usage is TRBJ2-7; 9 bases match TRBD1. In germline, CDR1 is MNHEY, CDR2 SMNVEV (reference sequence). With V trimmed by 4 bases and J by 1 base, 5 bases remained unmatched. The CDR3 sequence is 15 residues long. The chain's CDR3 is CASSSGQGLSYEQYF. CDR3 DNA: TGTGCCAGCAGTTCCGGACAGGGGTTATCCTACGAGCAGTACTTC.

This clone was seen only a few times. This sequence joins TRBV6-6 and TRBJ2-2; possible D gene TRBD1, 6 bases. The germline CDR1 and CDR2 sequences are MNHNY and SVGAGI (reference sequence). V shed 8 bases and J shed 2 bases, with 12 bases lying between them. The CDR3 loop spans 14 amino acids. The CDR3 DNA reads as TGTGCCAGCGTCGGACAGCTTAACACCGGGGAGCTGTTTTTT. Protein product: CASVGQLNTGELFF.

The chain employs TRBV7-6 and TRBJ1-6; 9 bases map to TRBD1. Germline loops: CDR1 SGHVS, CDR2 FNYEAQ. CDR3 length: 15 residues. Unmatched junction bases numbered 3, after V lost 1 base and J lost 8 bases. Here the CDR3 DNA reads TGTGCCAGCAGCTTAGGGGGACAGGGCGATTCACCCCTCCACTTT. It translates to CASSLGGQGDSPLHF.

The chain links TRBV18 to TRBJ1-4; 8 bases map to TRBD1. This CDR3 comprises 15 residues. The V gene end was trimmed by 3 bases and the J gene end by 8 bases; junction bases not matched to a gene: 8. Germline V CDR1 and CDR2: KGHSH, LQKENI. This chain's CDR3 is CASSPRQGTGEKLFF. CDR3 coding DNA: TGTGCCAGCTCACCGAGACAGGGGACGGGCGAAAAACTGTTTTTT.

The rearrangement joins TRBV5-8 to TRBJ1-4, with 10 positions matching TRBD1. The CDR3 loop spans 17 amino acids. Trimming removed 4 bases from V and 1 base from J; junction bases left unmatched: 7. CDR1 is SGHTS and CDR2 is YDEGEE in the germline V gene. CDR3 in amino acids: CASSVRDRGRTNEKLFF. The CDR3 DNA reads TGTGCCAGCAGCGTCCGGGACAGGGGTCGAACTAATGAAAAACTGTTTTTT.

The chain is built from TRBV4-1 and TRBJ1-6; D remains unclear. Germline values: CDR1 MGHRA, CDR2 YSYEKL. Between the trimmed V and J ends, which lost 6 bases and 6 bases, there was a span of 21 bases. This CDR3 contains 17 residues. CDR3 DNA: TGCGCCAGCAGTCAAAGCCCGTCGGGTGTCCGTAATTCACCCCTCCACTTT. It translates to CASSQSPSGVRNSPLHF.

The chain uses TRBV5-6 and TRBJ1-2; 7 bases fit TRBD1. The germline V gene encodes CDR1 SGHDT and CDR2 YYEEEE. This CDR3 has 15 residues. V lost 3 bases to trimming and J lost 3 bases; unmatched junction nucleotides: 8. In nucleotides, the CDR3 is TGTGCCAGCAGCTCGCTAGACAGGGATGACTATGGCTACACCTTC. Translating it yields CASSSLDRDDYGYTF.

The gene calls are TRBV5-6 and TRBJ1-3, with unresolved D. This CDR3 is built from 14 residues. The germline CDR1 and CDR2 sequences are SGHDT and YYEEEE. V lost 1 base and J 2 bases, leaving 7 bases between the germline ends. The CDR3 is CASSLYGAGNTIYF. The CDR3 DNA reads TGTGCCAGCAGCTTGTACGGGGCTGGAAACACCATATATTTT.

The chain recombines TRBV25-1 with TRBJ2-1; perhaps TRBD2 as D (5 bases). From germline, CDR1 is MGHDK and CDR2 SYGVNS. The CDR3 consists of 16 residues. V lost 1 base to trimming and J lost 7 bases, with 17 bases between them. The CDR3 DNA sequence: TGTGCCAGCAGTGAATTCGGCAGAGCTTCGGGGAATGAGCAGTTCTTC. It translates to CASSEFGRASGNEQFF.

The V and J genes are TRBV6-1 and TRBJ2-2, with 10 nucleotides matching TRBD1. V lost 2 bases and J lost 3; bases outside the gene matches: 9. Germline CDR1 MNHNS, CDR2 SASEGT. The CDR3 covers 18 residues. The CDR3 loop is CASSESLAGTGDTGELFF. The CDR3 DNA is TGTGCCAGCAGTGAATCGCTGGCCGGGACAGGGGACACCGGGGAGCTGTTTTTT.

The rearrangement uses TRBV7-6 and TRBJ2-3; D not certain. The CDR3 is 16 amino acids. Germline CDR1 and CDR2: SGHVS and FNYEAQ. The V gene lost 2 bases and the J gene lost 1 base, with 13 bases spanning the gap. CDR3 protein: CASSLILRIGTDTQYF. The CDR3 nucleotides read TGTGCCAGCAGCTTAATCTTGAGGATAGGCACAGATACGCAGTATTTT.

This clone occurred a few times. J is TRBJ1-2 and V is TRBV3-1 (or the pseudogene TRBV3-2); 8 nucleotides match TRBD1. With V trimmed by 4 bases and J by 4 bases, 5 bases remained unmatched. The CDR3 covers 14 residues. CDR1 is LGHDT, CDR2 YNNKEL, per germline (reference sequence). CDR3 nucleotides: TGTGCCAGCAGCCGCCAACAGGGGGGCTATGGCTACACCTTC. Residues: CASSRQQGGYGYTF.

The CDR3 reads CASSSQGPNTEAFF. DNA of the CDR3: TGCGCCAGCAGCTCACAGGGACCGAACACTGAAGCTTTCTTT. This chain connects TRBV5-1 to TRBJ1-1, with a weak D call TRBD1 (6 bases). The germline V and J ends were trimmed by 3 bases and 1 base, with 10 bases remaining between them. The CDR3 has 14 amino acids. Germline CDR1 SGHRS, CDR2 YFSETQ.

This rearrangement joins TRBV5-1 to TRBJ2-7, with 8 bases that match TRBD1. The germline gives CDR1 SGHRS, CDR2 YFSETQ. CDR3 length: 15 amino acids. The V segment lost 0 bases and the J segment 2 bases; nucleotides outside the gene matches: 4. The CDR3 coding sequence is TGCGCCAGCAGCTTGGCGACAGGGGATCCCTACGAGCAGTACTTC. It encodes CASSLATGDPYEQYF.

CDR3 sequence (DNA): TGTGCCAGCAGTGAACCGTCGACAGCCCGATTGGTGGAAAAACTGTTTTTT. It encodes CASSEPSTARLVEKLFF. The chain employs TRBV2 and TRBJ1-4, with D tentatively TRBD1 (5 bases). This CDR3 is built from 17 residues. Germline V CDR1 and CDR2: SNHLY, FYNNEI. Trimming removed 2 bases at V and 8 bases at J, with 21 bases between.

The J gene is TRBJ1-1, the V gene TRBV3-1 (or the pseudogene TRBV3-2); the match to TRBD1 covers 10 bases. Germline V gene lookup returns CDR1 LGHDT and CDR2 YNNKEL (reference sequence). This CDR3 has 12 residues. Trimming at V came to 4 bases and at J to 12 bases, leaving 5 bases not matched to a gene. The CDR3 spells CASSLGQGGTFF. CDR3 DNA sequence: TGTGCCAGCAGCCTCGGACAGGGGGGGACTTTCTTT.

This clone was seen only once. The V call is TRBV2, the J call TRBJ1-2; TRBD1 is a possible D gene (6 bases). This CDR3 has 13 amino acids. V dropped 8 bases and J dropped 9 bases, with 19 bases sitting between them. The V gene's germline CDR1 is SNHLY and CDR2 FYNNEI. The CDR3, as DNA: TGTGCCAGCTCTGAGGACAGAAGGTTCCGCTACACCTTC. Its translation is CASSEDRRFRYTF.

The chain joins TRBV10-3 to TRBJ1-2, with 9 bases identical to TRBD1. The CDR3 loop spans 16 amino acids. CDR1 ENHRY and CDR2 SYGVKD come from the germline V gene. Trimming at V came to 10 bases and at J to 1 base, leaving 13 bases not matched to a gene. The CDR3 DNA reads TGTGCCACCAGAGAAGCACAGGGGGCGCGTAACTATGGCTACACCTTC. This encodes CATREAQGARNYGYTF.

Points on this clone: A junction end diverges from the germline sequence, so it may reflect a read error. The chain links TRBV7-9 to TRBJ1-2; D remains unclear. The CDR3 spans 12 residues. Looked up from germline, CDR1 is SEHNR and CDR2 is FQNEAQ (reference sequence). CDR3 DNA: TGTGCCAGCAGCTTAGTGGTTGGCGGGGATTCCTTC. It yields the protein CASSLVVGGDSF. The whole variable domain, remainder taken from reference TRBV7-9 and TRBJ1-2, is DTGVSQNPRHKITKRGQNVTFRCDPISEHNRLYWYRQTLGQGPEFLTYFQNEAQLEKSRLLSDRFSAERPKGSFSTLEIQRTEQGDSAMYLCASSLVVGGDSFGSGTRLTVV.

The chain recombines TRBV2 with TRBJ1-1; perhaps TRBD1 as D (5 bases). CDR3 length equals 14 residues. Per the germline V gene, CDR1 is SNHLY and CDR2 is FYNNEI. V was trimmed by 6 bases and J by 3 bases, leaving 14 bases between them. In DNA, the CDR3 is TGTGCCAGCAGGGGAGGGGCAGGCCACACTGAAGCTTTCTTT. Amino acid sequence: CASRGGAGHTEAFF.

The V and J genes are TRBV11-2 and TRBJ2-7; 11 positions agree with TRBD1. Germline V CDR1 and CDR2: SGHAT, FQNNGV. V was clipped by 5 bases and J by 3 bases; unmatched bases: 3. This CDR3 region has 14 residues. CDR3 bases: TGTGCCAGCAGCGCCGGGACAGGGGGCTACGAGCAGTACTTC. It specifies CASSAGTGGYEQYF.

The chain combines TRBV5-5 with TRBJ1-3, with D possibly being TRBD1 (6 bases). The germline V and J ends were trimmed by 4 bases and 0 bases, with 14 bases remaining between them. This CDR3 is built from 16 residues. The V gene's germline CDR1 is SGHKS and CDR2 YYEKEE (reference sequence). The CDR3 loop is CASSPRDRFSGNTIYF. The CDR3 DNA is TGTGCCAGCAGCCCTAGAGACAGGTTCTCTGGAAACACCATATATTTT.

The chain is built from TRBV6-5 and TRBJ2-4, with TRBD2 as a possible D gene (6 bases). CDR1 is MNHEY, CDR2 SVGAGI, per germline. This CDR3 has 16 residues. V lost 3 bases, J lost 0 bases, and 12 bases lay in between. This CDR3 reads CASSYGGVEAKNIQYF. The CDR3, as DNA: TGTGCCAGCAGTTATGGAGGGGTTGAAGCCAAAAACATTCAGTACTTC.

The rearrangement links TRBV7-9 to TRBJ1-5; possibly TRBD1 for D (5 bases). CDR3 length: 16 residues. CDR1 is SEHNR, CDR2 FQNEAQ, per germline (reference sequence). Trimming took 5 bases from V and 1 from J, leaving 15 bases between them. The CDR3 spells CASSPDTRLSNQPQHF. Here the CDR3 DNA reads TGTGCCAGCAGCCCGGACACACGATTGAGCAATCAGCCCCAGCATTTT.

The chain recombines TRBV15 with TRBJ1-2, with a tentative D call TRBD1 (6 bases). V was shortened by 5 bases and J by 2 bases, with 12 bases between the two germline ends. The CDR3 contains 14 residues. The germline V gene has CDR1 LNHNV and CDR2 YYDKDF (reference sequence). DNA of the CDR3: TGTGCCACCAGCGACTCAGGGGCCAACTATGGCTACACCTTC. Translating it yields CATSDSGANYGYTF.

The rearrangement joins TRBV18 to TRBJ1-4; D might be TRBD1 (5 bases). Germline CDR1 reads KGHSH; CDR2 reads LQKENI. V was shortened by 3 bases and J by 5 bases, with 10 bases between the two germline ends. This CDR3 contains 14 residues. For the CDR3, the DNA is TGTGCCAGCTCACCCCAGGGCAGGAATGAAAAACTGTTTTTT. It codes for CASSPQGRNEKLFF.

CDR3 nucleotide sequence: TGTGCCAGTAGTATACAGGGTTTTCAGGACGAGCAGTACTTC. Its translation: CASSIQGFQDEQYF. The chain joins TRBV19 to TRBJ2-7, with TRBD1 as a possible D gene (5 bases). V dropped 2 bases and J dropped 5 bases, with 13 bases sitting between them. The germline V gene encodes CDR1 LNHDA and CDR2 SQIVND (reference sequence). The CDR3 is 14 residues long. Complete variable domain (other parts from reference TRBV19 and TRBJ2-7): DGGITQSPKYLFRKEGQNVTLSCEQNLNHDAMYWYRQDPGQGLRLIYYSQIVNDFQKGDIAEGYSVSREKKESFPLTVTSAQKNPTAFYLCASSIQGFQDEQYFGPGTRLTVT.

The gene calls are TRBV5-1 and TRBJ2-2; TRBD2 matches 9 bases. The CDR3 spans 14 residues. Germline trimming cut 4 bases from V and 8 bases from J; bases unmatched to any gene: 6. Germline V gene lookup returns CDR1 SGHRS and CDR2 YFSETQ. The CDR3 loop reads CASSPQRGAGELFF. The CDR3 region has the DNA TGCGCCAGCAGCCCTCAGCGGGGGGCTGGGGAGCTGTTTTTT.

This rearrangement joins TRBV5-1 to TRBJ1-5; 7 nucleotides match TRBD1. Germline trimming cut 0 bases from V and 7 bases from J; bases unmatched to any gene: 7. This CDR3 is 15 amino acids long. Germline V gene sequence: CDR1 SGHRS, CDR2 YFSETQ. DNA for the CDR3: TGCGCCAGCAGCTTGGAAGGACAGGTTGGACAGCCCCAGCATTTT. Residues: CASSLEGQVGQPQHF. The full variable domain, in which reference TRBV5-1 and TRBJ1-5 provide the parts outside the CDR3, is KAGVTQTPRYLIKTRGQQVTLSCSPISGHRSVSWYQQTPGQGLQFLFEYFSETQRNKGNFPGRFSGRQFSNSRSEMNVSTLELGDSALYLCASSLEGQVGQPQHFGDGTRLSIL.